The clone carrying this TCR beta chain was counted a few times. This record comes from a study of T cells after yellow fever vaccination. Making TCR cDNA involved 5'RACE template switching, which added UMIs and a universal primer site. Each CDR3 protein gets one entry after TCRdb re-called the 5' RACE reads with MiXCR. The sample includes 300,000 to 450,000 distinct CDR3 sequences, roughly 8.6% seen only once; the top ten take 15% to 20%. The germline CDR1 and CDR2 sequences are SGHDT and YYEEEE. Trimming at V came to 3 bases and at J to 4 bases, leaving 9 bases not matched to a gene. The CDR3 is made up of 15 amino acids.

Sequenced material: PBMCs, taken roughly 47 days after the first yellow fever vaccination. This sequence originates from a man aged 18 to 29 who received the YFV17D yellow fever vaccine. The chain carries TRBV5-6 and TRBJ1-1, with 7 bases fitting TRBD1. The CDR3 loop reads CASSWGQGEGTEAFF. In nucleotides, the CDR3 is TGTGCCAGCAGCTGGGGTCAGGGGGAGGGCACTGAAGCTTTCTTT.